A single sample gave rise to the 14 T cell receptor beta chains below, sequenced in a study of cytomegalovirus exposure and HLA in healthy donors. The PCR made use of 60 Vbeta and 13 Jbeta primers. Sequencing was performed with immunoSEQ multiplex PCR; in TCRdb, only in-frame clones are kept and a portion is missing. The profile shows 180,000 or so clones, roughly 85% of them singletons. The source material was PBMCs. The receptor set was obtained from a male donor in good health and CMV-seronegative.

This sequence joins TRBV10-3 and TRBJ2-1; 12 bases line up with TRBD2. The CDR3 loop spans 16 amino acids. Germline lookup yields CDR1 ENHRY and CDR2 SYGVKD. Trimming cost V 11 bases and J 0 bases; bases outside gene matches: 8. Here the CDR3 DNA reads TGTGCCGGCTCTAGCGGGAGGGGATTCTCCTACAATGAGCAGTTCTTC. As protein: CAGSSGRGFSYNEQFF.

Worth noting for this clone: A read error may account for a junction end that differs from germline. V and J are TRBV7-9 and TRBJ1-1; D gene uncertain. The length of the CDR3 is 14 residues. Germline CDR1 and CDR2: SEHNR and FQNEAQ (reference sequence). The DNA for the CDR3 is TGTTCCAGCGTGGACGGCGGGGTGGCCACTGAAGCTTTCTTT. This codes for CSSVDGGVATEAFF.

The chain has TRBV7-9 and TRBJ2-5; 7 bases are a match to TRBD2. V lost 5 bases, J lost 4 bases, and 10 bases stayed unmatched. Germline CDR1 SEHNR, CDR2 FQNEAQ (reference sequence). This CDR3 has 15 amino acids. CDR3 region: CASSDKPGGGETQYF. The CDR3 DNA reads TGTGCCAGCAGCGATAAACCGGGGGGTGGAGAGACCCAGTACTTC.

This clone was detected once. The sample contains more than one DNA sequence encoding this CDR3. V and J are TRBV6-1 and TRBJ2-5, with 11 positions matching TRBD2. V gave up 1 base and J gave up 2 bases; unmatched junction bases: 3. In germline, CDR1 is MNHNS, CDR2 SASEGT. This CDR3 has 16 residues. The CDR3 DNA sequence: TGTGCCAGCAGTGAAGGGCTAGCGGGGGGTCAAGAGACCCAGTACTTC. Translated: CASSEGLAGGQETQYF.

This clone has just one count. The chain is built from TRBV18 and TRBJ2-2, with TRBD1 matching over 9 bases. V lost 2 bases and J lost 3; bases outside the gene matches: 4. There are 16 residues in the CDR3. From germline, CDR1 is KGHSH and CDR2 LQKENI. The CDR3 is CASSPRTGDDTGELFF. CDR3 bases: TGTGCCAGCTCACCAAGGACAGGGGACGACACCGGGGAGCTGTTTTTT.

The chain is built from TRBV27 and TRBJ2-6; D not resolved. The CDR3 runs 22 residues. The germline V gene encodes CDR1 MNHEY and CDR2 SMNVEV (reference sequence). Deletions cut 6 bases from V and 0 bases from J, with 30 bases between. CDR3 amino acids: CASRPYGRELPFANSGANVLTF. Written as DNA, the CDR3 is TGTGCCAGCAGACCCTATGGGCGAGAGTTGCCTTTTGCCAACTCTGGGGCCAACGTCCTGACTTTC.

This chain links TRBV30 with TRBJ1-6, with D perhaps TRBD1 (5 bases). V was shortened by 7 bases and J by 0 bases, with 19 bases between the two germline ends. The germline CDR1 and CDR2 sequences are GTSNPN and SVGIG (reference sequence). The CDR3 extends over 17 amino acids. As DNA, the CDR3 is TGTGCCTCGAAGGGCGGTGACAGAAGCTCCTATAATTCACCCCTCCACTTT. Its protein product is CASKGGDRSSYNSPLHF.

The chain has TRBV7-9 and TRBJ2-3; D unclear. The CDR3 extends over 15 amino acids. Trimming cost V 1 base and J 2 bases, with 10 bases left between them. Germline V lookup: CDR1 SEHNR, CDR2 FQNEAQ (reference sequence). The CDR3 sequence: CASSLGFTVTDTQYF. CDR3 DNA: TGTGCCAGCAGCTTAGGTTTCACAGTCACAGATACGCAGTATTTT.

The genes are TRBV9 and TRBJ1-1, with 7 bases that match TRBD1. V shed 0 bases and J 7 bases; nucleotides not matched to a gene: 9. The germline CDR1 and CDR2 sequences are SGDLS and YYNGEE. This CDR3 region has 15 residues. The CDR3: CASSVGPGQGDEAFF. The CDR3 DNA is TGTGCCAGCAGCGTAGGGCCGGGGCAGGGGGATGAAGCTTTCTTT.

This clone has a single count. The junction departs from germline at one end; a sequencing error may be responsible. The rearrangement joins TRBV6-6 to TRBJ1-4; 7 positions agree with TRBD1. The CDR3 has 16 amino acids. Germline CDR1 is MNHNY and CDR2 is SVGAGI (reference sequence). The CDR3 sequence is CASSSSGTAIRLTVSF. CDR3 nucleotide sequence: TGTGCCAGCAGTTCGTCCGGGACAGCGATAAGGTTAACTGTTTCCTTT.

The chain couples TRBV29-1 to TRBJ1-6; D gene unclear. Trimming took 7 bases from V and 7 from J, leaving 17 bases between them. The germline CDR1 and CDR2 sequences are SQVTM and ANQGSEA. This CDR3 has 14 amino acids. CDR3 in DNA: TGCAGCGCCGCGGAGGGAAATGGGAATTCACCCCTCCACTTT. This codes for CSAAEGNGNSPLHF. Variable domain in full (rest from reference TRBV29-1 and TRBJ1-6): SAVISQKPSRDICQRGTSLTIQCQVDSQVTMMFWYRQQPGQSLTLIATANQGSEATYESGFVIDKFPISRPNLTFSTLTVSNMSPEDSSIYLCSAAEGNGNSPLHFGNGTRLTVT.

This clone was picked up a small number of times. The CDR3 is CASSLNRGLGNSGNTIYF. The DNA of the CDR3 is TGTGCCAGCAGCTTGAACAGGGGGCTGGGTAACTCTGGAAACACCATATATTTT. V is TRBV5-6 and J is TRBJ1-3; 9 nucleotides match TRBD1. The CDR3 is 18 residues long. Germline CDR1 SGHDT, CDR2 YYEEEE. The J segment lost 0 bases and the V segment lost 1 base, leaving 8 bases of the junction unmatched.

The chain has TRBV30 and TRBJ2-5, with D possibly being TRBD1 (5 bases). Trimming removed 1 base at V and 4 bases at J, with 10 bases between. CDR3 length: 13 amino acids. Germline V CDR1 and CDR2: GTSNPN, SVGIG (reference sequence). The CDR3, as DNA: TGTGCCTGGAGTGGACAGATTGGAGAGACCCAGTACTTC. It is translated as CAWSGQIGETQYF.

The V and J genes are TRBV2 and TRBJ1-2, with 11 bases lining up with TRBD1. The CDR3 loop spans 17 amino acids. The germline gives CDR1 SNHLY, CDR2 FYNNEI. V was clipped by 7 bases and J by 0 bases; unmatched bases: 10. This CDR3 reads CASIRDRGSQANYGYTF. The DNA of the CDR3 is TGTGCCAGCATCAGGGACAGGGGGTCCCAAGCTAACTATGGCTACACCTTC.